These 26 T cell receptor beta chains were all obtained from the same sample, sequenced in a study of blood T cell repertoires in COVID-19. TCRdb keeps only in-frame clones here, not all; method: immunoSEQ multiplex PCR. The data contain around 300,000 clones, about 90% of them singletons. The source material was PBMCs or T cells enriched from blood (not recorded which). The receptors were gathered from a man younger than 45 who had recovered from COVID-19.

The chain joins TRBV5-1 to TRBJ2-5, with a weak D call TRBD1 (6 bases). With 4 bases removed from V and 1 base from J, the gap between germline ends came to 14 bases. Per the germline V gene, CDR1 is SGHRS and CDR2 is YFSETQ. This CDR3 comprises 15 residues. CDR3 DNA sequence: TGCGCCAGCAGCCCCCTTATGGGGGCCCAAGAGACCCAGTACTTC. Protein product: CASSPLMGAQETQYF.

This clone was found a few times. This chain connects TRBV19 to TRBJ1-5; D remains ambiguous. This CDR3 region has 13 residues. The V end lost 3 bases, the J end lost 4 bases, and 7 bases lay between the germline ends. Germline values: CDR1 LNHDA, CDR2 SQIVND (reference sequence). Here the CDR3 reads CASSMSRNQPQHF. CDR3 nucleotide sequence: TGTGCCAGTAGTATGTCGAGGAATCAGCCCCAGCATTTT.

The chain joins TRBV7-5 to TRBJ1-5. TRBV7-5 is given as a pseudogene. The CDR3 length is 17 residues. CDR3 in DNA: TGTGTCAGAAGCTTAGCAATACGGGGTCCAGGCAATCAGCCCCAGCATTTT. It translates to CVRSLAIRGPGNQPQHF.

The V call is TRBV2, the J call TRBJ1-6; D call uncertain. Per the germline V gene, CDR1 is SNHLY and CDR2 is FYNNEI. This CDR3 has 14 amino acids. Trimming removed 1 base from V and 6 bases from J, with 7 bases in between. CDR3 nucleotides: TGTGCCAGCAGTGAAGGGCCCCGTAATTCACCCCTCCACTTT. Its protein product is CASSEGPRNSPLHF. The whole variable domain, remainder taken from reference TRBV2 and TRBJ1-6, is EPEVTQTPSHQVTQMGQEVILRCVPISNHLYFYWYRQILGQKVEFLVSFYNNEISEKSEIFDDQFSVERPDGSNFTLKIRSTKLEDSAMYFCASSEGPRNSPLHFGNGTRLTVT.

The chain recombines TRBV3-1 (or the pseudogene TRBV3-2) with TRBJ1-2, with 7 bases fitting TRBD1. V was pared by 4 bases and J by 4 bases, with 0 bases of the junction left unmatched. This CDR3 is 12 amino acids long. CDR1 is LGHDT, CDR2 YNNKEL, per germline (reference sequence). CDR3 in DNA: TGTGCCAGCAGCCGGACAGGCTATGGCTACACCTTC. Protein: CASSRTGYGYTF.

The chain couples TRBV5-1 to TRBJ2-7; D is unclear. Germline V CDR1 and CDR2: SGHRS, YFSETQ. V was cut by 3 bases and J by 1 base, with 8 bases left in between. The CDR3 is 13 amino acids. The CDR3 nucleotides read TGCGCCAGCAGCTCAAGCCATTCCTACGAGCAGTACTTC. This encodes CASSSSHSYEQYF.

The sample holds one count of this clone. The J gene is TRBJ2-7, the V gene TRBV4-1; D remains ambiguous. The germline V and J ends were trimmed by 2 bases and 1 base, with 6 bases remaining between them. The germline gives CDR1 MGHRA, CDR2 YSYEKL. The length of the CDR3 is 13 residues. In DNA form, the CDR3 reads TGCGCCAGCAGCCAATATGTTTCCTACGAGCAGTACTTC. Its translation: CASSQYVSYEQYF.

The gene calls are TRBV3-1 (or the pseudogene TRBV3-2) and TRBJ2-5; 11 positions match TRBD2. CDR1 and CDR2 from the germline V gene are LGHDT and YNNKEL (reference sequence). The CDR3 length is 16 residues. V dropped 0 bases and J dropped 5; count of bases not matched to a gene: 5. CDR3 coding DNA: TGTGCCAGCAGCCAAGATTCGTCTAGCGGGGGGGAGACCCAGTACTTC. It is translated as CASSQDSSSGGETQYF.

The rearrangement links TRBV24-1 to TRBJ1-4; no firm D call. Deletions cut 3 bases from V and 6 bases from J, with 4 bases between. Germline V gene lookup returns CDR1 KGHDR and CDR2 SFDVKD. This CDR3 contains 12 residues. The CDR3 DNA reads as TGTGCCACCAGTGATGCGGATGAAAAACTGTTTTTT. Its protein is CATSDADEKLFF.

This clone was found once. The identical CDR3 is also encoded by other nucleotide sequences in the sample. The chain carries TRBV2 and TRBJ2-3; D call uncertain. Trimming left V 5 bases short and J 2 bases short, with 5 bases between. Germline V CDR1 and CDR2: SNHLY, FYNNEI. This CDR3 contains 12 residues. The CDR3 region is CASSYITDTQYF. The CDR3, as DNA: TGTGCCAGCAGTTATATCACAGATACGCAGTATTTT.

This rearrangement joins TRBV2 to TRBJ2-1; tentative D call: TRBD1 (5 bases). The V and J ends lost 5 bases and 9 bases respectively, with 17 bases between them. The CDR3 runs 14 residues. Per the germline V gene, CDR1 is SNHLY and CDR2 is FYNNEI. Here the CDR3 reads CASSTRAAQGEQFF. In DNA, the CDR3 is TGTGCCAGCAGTACCCGGGCCGCCCAGGGTGAGCAGTTCTTC.

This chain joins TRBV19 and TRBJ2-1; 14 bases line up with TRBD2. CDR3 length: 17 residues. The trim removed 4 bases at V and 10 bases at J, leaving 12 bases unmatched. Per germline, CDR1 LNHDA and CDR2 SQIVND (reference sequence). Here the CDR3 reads CASSKTSGGARALEQFF. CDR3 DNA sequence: TGTGCCAGTAGTAAGACTAGCGGGGGGGCCCGGGCTTTGGAGCAGTTCTTC.

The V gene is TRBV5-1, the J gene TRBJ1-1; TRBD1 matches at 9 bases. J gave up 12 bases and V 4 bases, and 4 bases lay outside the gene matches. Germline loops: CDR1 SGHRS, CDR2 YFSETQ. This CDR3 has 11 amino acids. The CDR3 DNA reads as TGCGCCAGCAGCCTCGGACAGGGGACTTTCTTT. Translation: CASSLGQGTFF.

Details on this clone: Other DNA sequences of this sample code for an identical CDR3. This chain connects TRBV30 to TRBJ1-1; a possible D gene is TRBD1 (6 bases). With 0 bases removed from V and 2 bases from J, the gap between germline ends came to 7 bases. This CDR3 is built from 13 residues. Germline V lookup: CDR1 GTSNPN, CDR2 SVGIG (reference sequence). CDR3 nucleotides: TGTGCCTGGAGTGTAGGGGGTAACACTGAAGCTTTCTTT. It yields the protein CAWSVGGNTEAFF.

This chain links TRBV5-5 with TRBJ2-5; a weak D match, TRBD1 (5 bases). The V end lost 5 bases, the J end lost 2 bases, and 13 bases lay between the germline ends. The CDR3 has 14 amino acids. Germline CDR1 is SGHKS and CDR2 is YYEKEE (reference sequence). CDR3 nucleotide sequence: TGTGCCAGCAGGTATGACAGCGCTCAAGAGACCCAGTACTTC. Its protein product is CASRYDSAQETQYF.

This CDR3 is CASWRSGGYSPLHF. In nucleotides, the CDR3 is TGTGCCAGCTGGCGGTCAGGGGGCTACTCACCCCTCCACTTT. V usage is TRBV28 and J usage is TRBJ1-6; 8 bases align to TRBD1. V dropped 8 bases and J dropped 10; count of bases not matched to a gene: 10. The CDR3 totals 14 residues. In germline, CDR1 is MDHEN, CDR2 SYDVKM.

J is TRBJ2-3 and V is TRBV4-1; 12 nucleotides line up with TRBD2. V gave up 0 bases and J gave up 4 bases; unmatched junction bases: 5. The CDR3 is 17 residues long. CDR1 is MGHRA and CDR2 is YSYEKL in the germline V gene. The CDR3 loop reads CASSQEWASGGADTQYF. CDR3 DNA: TGCGCCAGCAGCCAAGAATGGGCTAGCGGGGGGGCAGATACGCAGTATTTT.

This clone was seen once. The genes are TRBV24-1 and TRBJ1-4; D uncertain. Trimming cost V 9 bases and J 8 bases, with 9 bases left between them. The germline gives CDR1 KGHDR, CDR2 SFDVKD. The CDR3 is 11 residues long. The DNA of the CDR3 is TGTGCCACCCGGTCCTTAGAAAAACTGTTTTTT. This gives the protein CATRSLEKLFF.

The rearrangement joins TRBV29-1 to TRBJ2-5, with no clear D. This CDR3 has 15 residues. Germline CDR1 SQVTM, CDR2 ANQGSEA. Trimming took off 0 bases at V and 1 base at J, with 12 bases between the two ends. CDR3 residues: CSVEDPRLAQETQYF. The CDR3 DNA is TGCAGCGTTGAAGATCCTAGGTTGGCCCAAGAGACCCAGTACTTC.

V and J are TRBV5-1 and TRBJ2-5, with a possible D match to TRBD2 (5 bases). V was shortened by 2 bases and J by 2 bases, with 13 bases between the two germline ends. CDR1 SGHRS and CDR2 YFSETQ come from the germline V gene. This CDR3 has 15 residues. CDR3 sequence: CASSFMAGPQETQYF. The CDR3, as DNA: TGCGCCAGCAGCTTTATGGCGGGCCCTCAAGAGACCCAGTACTTC.

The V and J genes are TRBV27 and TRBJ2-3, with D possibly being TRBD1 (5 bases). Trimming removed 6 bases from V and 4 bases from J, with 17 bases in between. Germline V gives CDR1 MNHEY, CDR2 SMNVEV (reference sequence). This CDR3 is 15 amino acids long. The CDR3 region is CASSLISGSSDTQYF. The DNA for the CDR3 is TGTGCCAGCAGCTTAATATCAGGGTCGTCAGATACGCAGTATTTT.

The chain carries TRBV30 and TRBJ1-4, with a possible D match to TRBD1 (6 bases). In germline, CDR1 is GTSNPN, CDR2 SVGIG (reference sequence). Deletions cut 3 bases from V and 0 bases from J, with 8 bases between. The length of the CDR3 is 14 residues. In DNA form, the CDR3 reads TGTGCCTGGAGACAGGGCTCAACTAATGAAAAACTGTTTTTT. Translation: CAWRQGSTNEKLFF.

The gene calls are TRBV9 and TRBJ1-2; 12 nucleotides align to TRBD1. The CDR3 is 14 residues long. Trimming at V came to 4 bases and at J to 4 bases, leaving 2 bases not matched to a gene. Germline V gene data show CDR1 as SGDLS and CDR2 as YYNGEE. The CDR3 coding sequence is TGTGCCAGCAGCACGGGACAGGGGGCCTATGGCTACACCTTC. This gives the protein CASSTGQGAYGYTF.

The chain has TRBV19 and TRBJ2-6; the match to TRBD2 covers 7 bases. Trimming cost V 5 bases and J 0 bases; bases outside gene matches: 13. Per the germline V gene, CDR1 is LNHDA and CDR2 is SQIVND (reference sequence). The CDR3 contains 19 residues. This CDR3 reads CASSPLRGGPNSGANVLTF. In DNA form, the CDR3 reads TGTGCCAGTAGTCCTCTTAGGGGAGGGCCCAACTCTGGGGCCAACGTCCTGACTTTC.

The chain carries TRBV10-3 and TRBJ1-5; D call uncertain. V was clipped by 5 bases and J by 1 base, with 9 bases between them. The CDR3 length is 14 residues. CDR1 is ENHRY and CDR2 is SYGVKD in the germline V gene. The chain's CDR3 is CAISQAGSNQPQHF. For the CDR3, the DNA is TGTGCCATCAGTCAAGCGGGAAGCAATCAGCCCCAGCATTTT.

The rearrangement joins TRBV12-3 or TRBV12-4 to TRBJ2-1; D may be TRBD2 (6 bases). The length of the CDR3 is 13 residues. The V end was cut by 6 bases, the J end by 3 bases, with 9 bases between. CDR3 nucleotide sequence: TGTGCCAGCAGCCCGGGACTCTACAATGAGCAGTTCTTC. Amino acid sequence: CASSPGLYNEQFF.